These 4 T cell receptor beta chains were all obtained from the same sample, sequenced in a study of blood T cell repertoires in COVID-19. Only in-frame clones appear in the TCRdb table, and some are missing; sequencing was by immunoSEQ multiplex PCR. The sample lists around 65,000 clones, about 81% occurring once. Source material: peripheral blood. These receptors all come from a man older than 75 with acute or convalescent COVID-19.

The rearrangement uses TRBV4-3 and TRBJ1-6; no definite D call. Germline values: CDR1 LGHNA, CDR2 YSLEER. Trimming cost V 0 bases and J 11 bases, with 11 bases left between them. This CDR3 has 14 amino acids. For the CDR3, the DNA is TGCGCCAGCAGCCAAGATGCAGGAAGGCCACCCCTCCACTTT. It specifies CASSQDAGRPPLHF.

The V call is TRBV3-1 (or the pseudogene TRBV3-2), the J call TRBJ2-1; D might be TRBD2 (6 bases). Per germline, CDR1 LGHDT and CDR2 YNNKEL (reference sequence). The CDR3 extends over 14 amino acids. Trimming shortened V by 1 base and J by 9 bases, and 13 bases separated the two germline ends. The CDR3, as DNA: TGTGCCAGCAGCCAAGGAGCCGCGGGAAGTGAGCAGTTCTTC. It specifies CASSQGAAGSEQFF.

Comments on this clone: The junction and the germline gene differ at one end; a read error may be behind it. V gene TRBV7-7 combines with J gene TRBJ2-3; 10 bases fit TRBD2. CDR1 and CDR2 (germline): SSHAT, FNYEAQ (reference sequence). The CDR3 spans 17 residues. The DNA for the CDR3 is TGTGCTAGCAGCTTGGGGGGAACTAGCGGGAAGGACAATCCGCAGTATTTT. This gives the protein CASSLGGTSGKDNPQYF.

The V and J genes are TRBV27 and TRBJ1-2; D remains ambiguous. V was shortened by 6 bases and J by 0 bases, with 11 bases between the two germline ends. Germline assignment: CDR1 MNHEY and CDR2 SMNVEV (reference sequence). CDR3 length equals 14 residues. The CDR3 bases are TGTGCCAGCAGACCTCGAGGCTCTAACTATGGCTACACCTTC. It translates to CASRPRGSNYGYTF.